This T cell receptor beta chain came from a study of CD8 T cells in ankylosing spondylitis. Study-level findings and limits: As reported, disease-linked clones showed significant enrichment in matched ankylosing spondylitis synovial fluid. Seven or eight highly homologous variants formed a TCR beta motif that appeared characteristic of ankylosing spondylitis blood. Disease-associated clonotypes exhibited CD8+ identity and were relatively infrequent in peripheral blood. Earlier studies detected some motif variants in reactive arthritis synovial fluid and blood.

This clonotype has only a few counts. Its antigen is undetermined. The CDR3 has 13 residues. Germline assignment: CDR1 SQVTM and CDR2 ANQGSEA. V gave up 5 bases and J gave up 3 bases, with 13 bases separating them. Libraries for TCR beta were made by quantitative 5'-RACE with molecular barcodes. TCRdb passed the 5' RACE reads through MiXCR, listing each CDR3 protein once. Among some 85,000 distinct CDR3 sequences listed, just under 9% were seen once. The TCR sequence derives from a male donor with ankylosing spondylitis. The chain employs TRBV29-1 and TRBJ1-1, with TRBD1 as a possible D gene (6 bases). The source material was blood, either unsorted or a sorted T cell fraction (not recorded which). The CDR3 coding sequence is TGCAGCGTTTATGGGACAACCGACACTGAAGCTTTCTTT. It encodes CSVYGTTDTEAFF. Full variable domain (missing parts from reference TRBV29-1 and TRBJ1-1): SAVISQKPSRDICQRGTSLTIQCQVDSQVTMMFWYRQQPGQSLTLIATANQGSEATYESGFVIDKFPISRPNLTFSTLTVSNMSPEDSSIYLCSVYGTTDTEAFFGQGTRLTVV.